These 21 T cell receptor beta chains originate from one sample sequenced in a study of shared T cell receptors in the human thymus. Sequenced by immunoSEQ multiplex PCR; TCRdb stores in-frame clones only, minus some. The data show under 700,000 clones, 70% to 80% seen once. These same records also appear under a second study, on human thymus T cells.

Sequenced sample: thymocytes. These TCRs come from a boy younger than two with a congenital heart defect.

V is TRBV15 and J is TRBJ1-2; the D gene is possibly TRBD1 (5 bases). Trimming took 5 bases from V and 3 from J, leaving 7 bases between them. The CDR3 totals 12 residues. Germline V gene sequence: CDR1 LNHNV, CDR2 YYDKDF (reference sequence). The CDR3 DNA is TGTGCCACCAGCGACAGTCACTATGGCTACACCTTC. Translating it yields CATSDSHYGYTF.

The rearrangement uses TRBV12-5 and TRBJ2-2, with D possibly matching TRBD1 (5 bases). The CDR3 contains 16 residues. V shed 2 bases and J shed 1 base, with 11 bases lying between them. Germline CDR1 reads LGHNT; CDR2 reads FRNRAP. This CDR3 reads CASGLFTQGNTGELFF. The CDR3 DNA follows: TGTGCTAGTGGTTTGTTCACCCAGGGGAACACCGGGGAGCTGTTTTTT.

The chain carries TRBV5-4 and TRBJ2-1; 11 nucleotides agree with TRBD2. V lost 0 bases and J lost 2; bases outside the gene matches: 4. CDR3 length: 17 amino acids. The V gene's germline CDR1 is SGHNT and CDR2 YYREEE (reference sequence). CDR3 nucleotide sequence: TGTGCCAGCAGCTTGGCGACTAGCGGGGTACCCTACAATGAGCAGTTCTTC. It specifies CASSLATSGVPYNEQFF. Combining the CDR3 with reference TRBV5-4 and TRBJ2-1 gives the whole variable domain ETGVTQSPTHLIKTRGQQVTLRCSSQSGHNTVSWYQQALGQGPQFIFQYYREEENGRGNFPPRFSGLQFPNYSSELNVNALELDDSALYLCASSLATSGVPYNEQFFGPGTRLTVL.

The rearrangement joins TRBV5-4 to TRBJ1-3; 7 bases are a match to TRBD1. V lost 1 base to trimming and J lost 1 base; unmatched junction nucleotides: 2. The CDR3 is 15 amino acids. The germline V gene encodes CDR1 SGHNT and CDR2 YYREEE (reference sequence). In nucleotides, the CDR3 is TGTGCCAGCAGCTTGAGGGGGCGATCTGGAAACACCATATATTTT. It codes for CASSLRGRSGNTIYF. The full variable domain, its missing parts supplied by reference TRBV5-4 and TRBJ1-3, is ETGVTQSPTHLIKTRGQQVTLRCSSQSGHNTVSWYQQALGQGPQFIFQYYREEENGRGNFPPRFSGLQFPNYSSELNVNALELDDSALYLCASSLRGRSGNTIYFGEGSWLTVV.

The gene calls are TRBV27 and TRBJ2-5; 8 positions agree with TRBD1. The CDR3 consists of 13 residues. Germline CDR1 is MNHEY and CDR2 is SMNVEV (reference sequence). J gave up 6 bases and V 5 bases, and 5 bases lay outside the gene matches. The CDR3 sequence is CASSPDRGKTQYF. The CDR3 coding sequence is TGTGCCAGCAGTCCCGACAGGGGCAAGACCCAGTACTTC.

The chain combines TRBV10-3 with TRBJ2-7; the D gene is possibly TRBD1 (5 bases). V was clipped by 4 bases and J by 2 bases, with 18 bases between them. Germline CDR1 and CDR2: ENHRY and SYGVKD. The CDR3 is 16 amino acids. CDR3 residues: CAISVNDSDFPYEQYF. Here the CDR3 DNA reads TGTGCCATCAGTGTGAACGACAGCGACTTTCCCTACGAGCAGTACTTC.

The V gene is TRBV5-4, the J gene TRBJ2-5, with TRBD2 matching 16 bases. The CDR3 length is 17 residues. The V gene end was trimmed by 3 bases and the J gene end by 11 bases; junction bases not matched to a gene: 13. Germline values: CDR1 SGHNT, CDR2 YYREEE (reference sequence). The CDR3 region is CASSSAGTSGRVEEQYF. The CDR3 coding sequence is TGTGCCAGCAGCTCAGCCGGGACTAGCGGGAGGGTTGAAGAGCAGTACTTC.

V and J are TRBV28 and TRBJ2-7; D perhaps matches TRBD1 (5 bases). The V and J ends lost 2 bases and 4 bases respectively, with 12 bases between them. Germline lookup yields CDR1 MDHEN and CDR2 SYDVKM. CDR3 length equals 14 residues. The CDR3 is CASSLGQGRYEQYF. The CDR3 nucleotides are TGTGCCAGCAGTTTAGGGCAGGGTCGGTACGAGCAGTACTTC.

This clone was picked up a small number of times. The J gene is TRBJ2-7, the V gene TRBV5-4, with D unresolved. Germline-derived CDR1 and CDR2 are SGHNT and YYREEE (reference sequence). Between the trimmed V and J ends, which lost 0 bases and 0 bases, there was a span of 10 bases. The CDR3 totals 15 residues. The CDR3 DNA sequence: TGTGCCAGCAGCTTGGGGTCTGAGAGCTCCTACGAGCAGTACTTC. It is translated as CASSLGSESSYEQYF.

The chain combines TRBV14 with TRBJ2-1; D might be TRBD2 (6 bases). The ends were cut back, 0 bases at V and 8 bases at J, with 14 bases in the middle. The germline CDR1 and CDR2 sequences are SGHDN and FVKESK. This CDR3 comprises 15 residues. DNA for the CDR3: TGTGCCAGCAGCCAAGACCTAGCGAGTGTAGATGAGCAGTTCTTC. Amino acids: CASSQDLASVDEQFF.

The chain combines TRBV28 with TRBJ1-6; perhaps TRBD1 as D (6 bases). V was shortened by 0 bases and J by 8 bases, with 29 bases between the two germline ends. This CDR3 has 21 amino acids. Germline values: CDR1 MDHEN, CDR2 SYDVKM. CDR3 protein: CASSLCDNRVSSDAGDSPLHF. The CDR3, as DNA: TGTGCCAGCAGTTTATGCGATAACAGGGTGTCCTCCGATGCTGGGGATTCACCCCTCCACTTT.

A few counts support this clone. CDR3: CASSVPDRINEKLFF. The CDR3 coding sequence is TGTGCCAGTAGTGTTCCGGACAGGATAAATGAAAAACTGTTTTTT. V gene TRBV19 combines with J gene TRBJ1-4; 7 nucleotides line up with TRBD1. This CDR3 is built from 15 residues. Germline CDR1 LNHDA, CDR2 SQIVND (reference sequence). The V gene end was trimmed by 5 bases and the J gene end by 5 bases; junction bases not matched to a gene: 8.

This chain connects TRBV7-2 to TRBJ1-2; 10 bases map to TRBD1. J was trimmed by 7 bases and V by 6 bases; bases with no gene match: 5. The CDR3 is 13 amino acids. Looked up from germline, CDR1 is SGHTA and CDR2 is FQGNSA. CDR3 in DNA: TGTGCCAGCAGTCGACAGGGGGCAGGTGGCTACACCTTC. It encodes CASSRQGAGGYTF.

CDR3 loop: CASSLWCGSTDTQYF. The CDR3 DNA reads TGTGCCAGCAGCTTATGGTGCGGGAGCACAGATACGCAGTATTTT. The gene calls are TRBV7-2 and TRBJ2-3; maybe TRBD2 (5 bases). CDR1 SGHTA and CDR2 FQGNSA come from the germline V gene. This CDR3 comprises 15 residues. V was cut by 2 bases and J by 0 bases, with 9 bases left in between.

The chain uses TRBV4-3 and TRBJ2-7; 10 nucleotides agree with TRBD2. Per germline, CDR1 LGHNA and CDR2 YSLEER. This CDR3 spans 20 amino acids. Trimming removed 0 bases from V and 2 bases from J; junction bases left unmatched: 16. CDR3 DNA: TGCGCCAGCAGCCAAGATTATGACAGCACCCTAGCGGGAGATCCCTACGAGCAGTACTTC. The encoded protein is CASSQDYDSTLAGDPYEQYF.

In its sample, this clone was seen once. This sequence joins TRBV28 and TRBJ2-3; 9 positions agree with TRBD2. J was trimmed by 5 bases and V by 5 bases; bases with no gene match: 14. Germline CDR1 reads MDHEN; CDR2 reads SYDVKM. This CDR3 has 17 amino acids. The CDR3 coding sequence is TGTGCCAGCAGTCTCTACCTCGCGCGGGAGGGGAAAGATACGCAGTATTTT. Encoded protein: CASSLYLAREGKDTQYF.

The V and J genes are TRBV5-1 and TRBJ2-1; a weak D match, TRBD2 (6 bases). Germline CDR1 is SGHRS and CDR2 is YFSETQ. Trimming stripped 7 bases from V and 7 bases from J, with 21 bases between. The CDR3 extends over 15 amino acids. The CDR3 here is CASGGLSLAGNEQFF. The CDR3 nucleotides are TGCGCCAGCGGGGGTTTGTCACTAGCAGGAAATGAGCAGTTCTTC.

This chain joins TRBV10-2 and TRBJ2-3, with 7 bases matching TRBD1. J lost 0 bases, V lost 4 bases, and 4 bases had no gene match. The CDR3 extends over 15 amino acids. Germline assignment: CDR1 WSHSY and CDR2 SAAADI. The CDR3 DNA sequence: TGCGCCAGCAGTGCAACAGGGGAGAGCACAGATACGCAGTATTTT. Translation gives CASSATGESTDTQYF.

The genes are TRBV29-1 and TRBJ2-5; TRBD2 matches at 7 bases. This CDR3 is 17 amino acids long. CDR1 and CDR2 from the germline V gene are SQVTM and ANQGSEA. Trimming took 0 bases from V and 0 from J; bases not matched to a gene: 10. The CDR3 bases are TGCAGCGTTGAAGATGGCCTTAGCGGGTGGTACCAAGAGACCCAGTACTTC. Its translation is CSVEDGLSGWYQETQYF.

The chain carries TRBV5-1 and TRBJ2-7; possibly TRBD2 for D (6 bases). Trimming shortened V by 4 bases and J by 3 bases, and 11 bases separated the two germline ends. Germline CDR1 reads SGHRS; CDR2 reads YFSETQ. The CDR3 is 13 amino acids. The chain's CDR3 is CASSRSGGYEQYF. CDR3 bases: TGCGCCAGCAGCCGCTCCGGGGGCTACGAGCAGTACTTC.

This clone has just one count. J is TRBJ2-1 and V is TRBV5-6, with D possibly TRBD2 on 5 matching bases. The V end lost 0 bases, the J end lost 10 bases, and 20 bases lay between the germline ends. Germline V CDR1 and CDR2: SGHDT, YYEEEE. CDR3 length: 16 residues. The CDR3: CASSLETTRSQWEQFF. The DNA for the CDR3 is TGTGCCAGCAGCTTGGAGACTACCAGATCTCAATGGGAGCAGTTCTTC.